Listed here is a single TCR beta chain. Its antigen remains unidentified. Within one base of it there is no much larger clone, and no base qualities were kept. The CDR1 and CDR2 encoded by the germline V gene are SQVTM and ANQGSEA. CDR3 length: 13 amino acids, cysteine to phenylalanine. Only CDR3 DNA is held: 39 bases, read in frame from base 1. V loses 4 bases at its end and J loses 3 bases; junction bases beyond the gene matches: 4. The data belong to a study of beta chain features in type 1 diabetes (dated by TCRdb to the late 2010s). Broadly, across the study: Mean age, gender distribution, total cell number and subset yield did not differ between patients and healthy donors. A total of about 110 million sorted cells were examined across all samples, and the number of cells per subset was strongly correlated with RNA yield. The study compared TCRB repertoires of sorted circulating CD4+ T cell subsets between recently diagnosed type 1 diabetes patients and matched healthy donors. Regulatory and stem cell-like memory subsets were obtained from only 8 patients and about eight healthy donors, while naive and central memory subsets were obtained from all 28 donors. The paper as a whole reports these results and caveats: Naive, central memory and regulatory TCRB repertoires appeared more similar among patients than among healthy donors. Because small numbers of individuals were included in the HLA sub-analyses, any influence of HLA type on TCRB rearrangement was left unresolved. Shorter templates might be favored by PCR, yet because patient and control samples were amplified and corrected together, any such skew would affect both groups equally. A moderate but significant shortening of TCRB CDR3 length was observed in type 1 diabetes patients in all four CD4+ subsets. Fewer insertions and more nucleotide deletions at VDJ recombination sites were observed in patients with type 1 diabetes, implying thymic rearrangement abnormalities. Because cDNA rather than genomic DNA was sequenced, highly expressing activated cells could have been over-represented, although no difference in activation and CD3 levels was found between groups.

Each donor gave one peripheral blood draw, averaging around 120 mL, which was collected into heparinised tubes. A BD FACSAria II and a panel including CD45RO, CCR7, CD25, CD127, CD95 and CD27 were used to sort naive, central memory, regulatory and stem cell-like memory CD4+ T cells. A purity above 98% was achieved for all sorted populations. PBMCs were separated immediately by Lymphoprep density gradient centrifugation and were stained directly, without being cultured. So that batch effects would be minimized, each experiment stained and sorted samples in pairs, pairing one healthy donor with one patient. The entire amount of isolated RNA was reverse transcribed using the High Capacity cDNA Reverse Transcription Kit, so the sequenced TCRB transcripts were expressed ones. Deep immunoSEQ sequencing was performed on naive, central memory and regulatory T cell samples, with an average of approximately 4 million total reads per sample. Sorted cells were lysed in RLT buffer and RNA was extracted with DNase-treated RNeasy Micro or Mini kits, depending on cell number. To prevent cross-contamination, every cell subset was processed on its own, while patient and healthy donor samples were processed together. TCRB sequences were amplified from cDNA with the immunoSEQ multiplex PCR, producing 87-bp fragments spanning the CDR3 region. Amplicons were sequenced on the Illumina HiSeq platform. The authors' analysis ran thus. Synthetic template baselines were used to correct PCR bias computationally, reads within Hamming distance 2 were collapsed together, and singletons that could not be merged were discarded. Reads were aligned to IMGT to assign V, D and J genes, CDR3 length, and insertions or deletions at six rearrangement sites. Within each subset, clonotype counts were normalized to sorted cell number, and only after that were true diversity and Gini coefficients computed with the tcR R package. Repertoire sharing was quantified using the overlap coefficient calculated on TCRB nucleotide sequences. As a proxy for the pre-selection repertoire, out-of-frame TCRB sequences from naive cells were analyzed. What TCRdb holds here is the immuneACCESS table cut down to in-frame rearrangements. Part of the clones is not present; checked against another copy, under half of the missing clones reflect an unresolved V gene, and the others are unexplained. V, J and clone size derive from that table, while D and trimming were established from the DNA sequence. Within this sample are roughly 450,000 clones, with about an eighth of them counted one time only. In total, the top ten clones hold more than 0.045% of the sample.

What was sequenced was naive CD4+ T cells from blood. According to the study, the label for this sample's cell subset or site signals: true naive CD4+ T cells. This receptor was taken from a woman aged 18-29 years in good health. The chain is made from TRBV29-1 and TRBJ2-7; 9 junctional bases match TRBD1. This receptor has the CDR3 CSVGQGVGYEQYF. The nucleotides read TGCAGCGTTGGACAGGGGGTGGGCTACGAGCAGTACTTC.